This TCR beta chain emerged from a study of T cell responses to AZD1222 COVID-19 vaccine. Assay: immunoSEQ multiplex PCR; the TCRdb copy retains only in-frame clones and omits some. The sample contains fewer than 200,000 clones, 70% to 90% of which appear only once. The CDR3 length is 14 residues. The germline CDR1 and CDR2 sequences are SGHNT and YYREEE (reference sequence). V was pared by 1 base and J by 5 bases, with 12 bases between. V gene TRBV5-4 combines with J gene TRBJ2-5; D might be TRBD2 (6 bases). The TCR comes from an adult who received the AZD1222 COVID-19 vaccine. The sample in question was peripheral blood, obtained 28 days after the second AZD1222 dose. The CDR3 nucleotides read TGTGCCAGCAGCTTGCCCGGGGGTGGTGAGACCCAGTACTTC. Amino acids: CASSLPGGGETQYF.